Following are 31 T cell receptor beta chains from one sample sequenced in a study of blood T cell repertoires in COVID-19. Clones were sequenced by immunoSEQ multiplex PCR, and TCRdb holds only the in-frame ones, with some missing. Of about 100,000 clones listed, 70% to 90% are singletons. Sequences were obtained from peripheral blood. The receptor source for this set is a woman in her fifties or sixties in a cohort sampled during active or convalescent COVID-19.

This rearrangement joins TRBV28 to TRBJ1-5, with 9 nucleotides matching TRBD1. The CDR3 contains 14 residues. With 8 bases clipped from V and 4 bases from J, the junction kept 6 bases outside the gene matches. The V gene's germline CDR1 is MDHEN and CDR2 SYDVKM. CDR3 in amino acids: CASGQGNINQPQHF. The CDR3 region has the DNA TGTGCCAGCGGACAGGGGAACATTAATCAGCCCCAGCATTTT.

The V gene is TRBV10-3, the J gene TRBJ2-1, with 7 bases identical to TRBD2. Germline CDR1 ENHRY, CDR2 SYGVKD. The CDR3 length is 16 residues. V was clipped by 5 bases and J by 0 bases; unmatched bases: 7. CDR3 nucleotides: TGTGCCATCAGTTCTCCCGGGAGGAGCTCCTACAATGAGCAGTTCTTC. It encodes CAISSPGRSSYNEQFF.

This chain joins TRBV7-2 and TRBJ2-7; D is unresolved. The CDR3 has 15 residues. The germline V and J ends were trimmed by 1 base and 3 bases, with 13 bases remaining between them. Germline CDR1 reads SGHTA; CDR2 reads FQGNSA. The CDR3 is CASSLVASPGYEQYF. The CDR3 DNA reads as TGTGCCAGCAGCTTAGTAGCTTCGCCGGGCTACGAGCAGTACTTC.

The chain has TRBV9 and TRBJ2-1, with TRBD2 matching over 7 bases. The CDR3 is 14 residues long. Per germline, CDR1 SGDLS and CDR2 YYNGEE. V lost 4 bases and J lost 5; bases outside the gene matches: 6. The DNA of the CDR3 is TGTGCCAGCAGCCCGGGACTACCCGACAATGAGCAGTTCTTC. This codes for CASSPGLPDNEQFF.

The V call is TRBV5-6, the J call TRBJ2-2; 10 bases align to TRBD2. Germline assignment: CDR1 SGHDT and CDR2 YYEEEE. V was pared by 2 bases and J by 4 bases, with 5 bases of the junction left unmatched. The CDR3 is made up of 16 amino acids. CDR3 in amino acids: CASSFSGRRGTGELFF. The DNA of the CDR3 is TGTGCCAGCAGCTTTAGCGGGAGGCGGGGCACCGGGGAGCTGTTTTTT.

A few counts support this clone. This chain uses TRBV27 with TRBJ2-1; TRBD2 is a possible D gene (6 bases). In germline, CDR1 is MNHEY, CDR2 SMNVEV (reference sequence). The V gene lost 5 bases and the J gene lost 8 bases, with 25 bases spanning the gap. The CDR3 extends over 17 amino acids. DNA of the CDR3: TGTGCCAGCAGTAAGAGTGGAGGGTCCTTAATTATAGATGAGCAGTTCTTC. As protein: CASSKSGGSLIIDEQFF.

This rearrangement joins TRBV4-2 to TRBJ2-1; 8 bases fit TRBD2. CDR3 length: 17 amino acids. V shed 1 base, J shed 2 bases, and the junction held 7 bases outside the gene matches. CDR1 and CDR2 from the germline V gene are LGHNA and YNFKEQ. The CDR3 nucleotides are TGTGCCAGCAGCCAAGTAGTGGCGGGGGGAGCCTACAATGAGCAGTTCTTC. Translated: CASSQVVAGGAYNEQFF.

The rearrangement uses TRBV3-1 (or the pseudogene TRBV3-2) and TRBJ1-2; D is unclear. Trimming took off 3 bases at V and 3 bases at J, with 8 bases between the two ends. The CDR3 consists of 13 residues. Germline values: CDR1 LGHDT, CDR2 YNNKEL (reference sequence). The CDR3 DNA sequence: TGTGCCAGCAGCCATCAACGGGACTATGGCTACACCTTC. This codes for CASSHQRDYGYTF.

The CDR3 protein is CASSSSSGGGRTDTQYF. The CDR3 nucleotides read TGTGCCAGCAGTTCCTCGAGTGGGGGAGGTCGGACAGATACGCAGTATTTT. The chain joins TRBV27 to TRBJ2-3; tentative D call: TRBD2 (6 bases). In germline, CDR1 is MNHEY, CDR2 SMNVEV (reference sequence). There are 17 residues in the CDR3. Trimming left V 4 bases short and J 3 bases short, with 20 bases between.

This clone has only one observation. The chain uses TRBV6-1 and TRBJ2-3; TRBD2 matches 10 bases. Germline V CDR1 and CDR2: MNHNS, SASEGT. CDR3 length: 17 residues. Losses at the gene ends were 3 bases for V and 2 bases for J; bases not matched to a gene: 8. Written as DNA, the CDR3 is TGTGCCAGCAGTGAGATAGCGGGAGGACCTCCCACAGATACGCAGTATTTT. It is translated as CASSEIAGGPPTDTQYF.

V gene TRBV1 combines with J gene TRBJ2-3; the table gives TRBD2 as D, unverified against the DNA. TRBV1 is flagged as a pseudogene. The CDR3 contains 17 residues. The DNA of the CDR3 is TGCACCAGCAGCCAACTAGGGACTGCACCTAGCACAGATACGCAGTATTTT. Its protein is CTSSQLGTAPSTDTQYF.

V usage is TRBV4-1 and J usage is TRBJ1-1, with TRBD1 matching over 9 bases. The V and J ends lost 5 bases and 4 bases, in that order; junction bases with no gene match: 11. Germline V gives CDR1 MGHRA, CDR2 YSYEKL. CDR3 length: 16 residues. The CDR3 bases are TGCGCCAGCAGCACCCGACAGGGGGTAGACAGCACTGAAGCTTTCTTT. It yields the protein CASSTRQGVDSTEAFF.

The count of this clone is one. This chain links TRBV5-1 with TRBJ2-7, with unresolved D. V was clipped by 1 base and J by 0 bases, with 5 bases between them. The CDR3 is 13 amino acids. Germline CDR1 is SGHRS and CDR2 is YFSETQ. CDR3 amino acids: CASSLWASYEQYF. As DNA, the CDR3 is TGCGCCAGCAGCTTGTGGGCCTCCTACGAGCAGTACTTC.

The J gene is TRBJ1-1, the V gene TRBV27; D ambiguous. Trimming took 3 bases from V and 6 from J, leaving 14 bases between them. Germline lookup yields CDR1 MNHEY and CDR2 SMNVEV (reference sequence). The CDR3 is 14 residues long. In DNA, the CDR3 is TGTGCCAGCAGTTTTGGCCCTGGAGTCGCTGAAGCTTTCTTT. It yields the protein CASSFGPGVAEAFF.

V usage is TRBV5-1 and J usage is TRBJ2-3; 10 nucleotides line up with TRBD1. Germline CDR1 reads SGHRS; CDR2 reads YFSETQ. This CDR3 has 15 residues. J was trimmed by 4 bases and V by 4 bases; bases with no gene match: 6. CDR3 protein: CASSPAGTGADTQYF. The CDR3 region has the DNA TGCGCCAGCAGCCCCGCCGGGACAGGGGCAGATACGCAGTATTTT.

V gene TRBV5-1 combines with J gene TRBJ2-5; 9 positions agree with TRBD2. Germline V gene sequence: CDR1 SGHRS, CDR2 YFSETQ. The V gene end was trimmed by 0 bases and the J gene end by 5 bases; junction bases not matched to a gene: 8. The CDR3 totals 16 residues. The CDR3 reads CASSLVIAGEDETQYF. CDR3 nucleotide sequence: TGCGCCAGCAGCTTGGTAATAGCGGGAGAGGATGAGACCCAGTACTTC.

This clone was recorded once. The chain links TRBV19 to TRBJ2-7; a weak D match, TRBD2 (5 bases). The V and J ends lost 6 bases and 2 bases respectively, with 14 bases between them. CDR3 length: 14 residues. Germline CDR1 LNHDA, CDR2 SQIVND (reference sequence). CDR3 region: CASRAGIPPYEQYF. CDR3 in DNA: TGTGCCAGTAGAGCCGGGATCCCACCCTACGAGCAGTACTTC.

V usage is TRBV13 and J usage is TRBJ1-5, with 8 bases fitting TRBD1. CDR1 is PRHDT and CDR2 is FYEKMQ in the germline V gene (reference sequence). The trim removed 2 bases at V and 2 bases at J, leaving 2 bases unmatched. The CDR3 has 15 residues. CDR3 residues: CASSLQGAGNQPQHF. The CDR3 nucleotides read TGTGCCAGCAGCTTACAGGGGGCGGGCAATCAGCCCCAGCATTTT.

V is TRBV9 and J is TRBJ1-3; no clear D. V was shortened by 4 bases and J by 1 base, with 15 bases between the two germline ends. The CDR3 spans 16 residues. Germline-derived CDR1 and CDR2 are SGDLS and YYNGEE. Here the CDR3 reads CASSPRPGGSGNTIYF. In nucleotides, the CDR3 is TGTGCCAGCAGCCCGAGGCCGGGCGGGTCTGGAAACACCATATATTTT.

This chain links TRBV6-5 with TRBJ1-1; 9 bases are a match to TRBD1. The CDR3 sequence is 14 residues long. Germline V CDR1 and CDR2: MNHEY, SVGAGI. The ends lost 6 bases at V and 5 bases at J; junction bases unmatched: 7. The CDR3 region has the DNA TGTGCCAGCAGGGCCGGGACAGGGAAGACTGAAGCTTTCTTT. Translation: CASRAGTGKTEAFF.

The rearrangement uses TRBV28 and TRBJ2-3; 11 nucleotides match TRBD1. CDR1 and CDR2 (germline): MDHEN, SYDVKM. The CDR3 loop spans 15 amino acids. Losses at the gene ends were 1 base for V and 10 bases for J; bases not matched to a gene: 7. The CDR3 sequence is CASSLLGQGVGAQYF. The CDR3, as DNA: TGTGCCAGCAGTTTATTGGGACAGGGGGTAGGCGCGCAGTATTTT. Full variable domain (rest looked up from reference TRBV28 and TRBJ2-3): DVKVTQSSRYLVKRTGEKVFLECVQDMDHENMFWYRQDPGLGLRLIYFSYDVKMKEKGDIPEGYSVSREKKERFSLILESASTNQTSMYLCASSLLGQGVGAQYFGPGTRLTVL.

This chain joins TRBV7-9 and TRBJ1-4; D is possibly TRBD1 (6 bases). There are 14 residues in the CDR3. V dropped 5 bases and J dropped 8 bases, with 15 bases sitting between them. Germline assignment: CDR1 SEHNR and CDR2 FQNEAQ (reference sequence). This CDR3 reads CASSLTGSGEKLFF. The CDR3 region has the DNA TGTGCCAGCAGCCTTACAGGGAGCGGCGAAAAACTGTTTTTT.

The V gene is TRBV28, the J gene TRBJ2-7; TRBD1 matches at 8 bases. V was pared by 8 bases and J by 3 bases, with 9 bases of the junction left unmatched. Germline V gene data show CDR1 as MDHEN and CDR2 as SYDVKM. This CDR3 is built from 14 residues. CDR3 in DNA: TGTGCCAGCGAGACGCGGGACAGGAGCTACGAGCAGTACTTC. This gives the protein CASETRDRSYEQYF.

This sequence joins TRBV7-3 and TRBJ1-1; TRBD1 is a possible D gene (6 bases). Deletions cut 5 bases from V and 1 base from J, with 8 bases between. The CDR3 is 13 amino acids. CDR1 is SGHTA, CDR2 FQGTGA, per germline. The CDR3 loop is CASSPGANTEAFF. Written as DNA, the CDR3 is TGTGCCAGCAGCCCAGGGGCGAACACTGAAGCTTTCTTT.

The rearrangement joins TRBV9 to TRBJ1-1; unclear D gene. V was pared by 0 bases and J by 6 bases, with 9 bases between. The germline CDR1 and CDR2 sequences are SGDLS and YYNGEE. The CDR3 spans 13 residues. CDR3: CASSVDDGPEAFF. The CDR3, as DNA: TGTGCCAGCAGCGTAGACGATGGCCCTGAAGCTTTCTTT.

The chain combines TRBV5-6 with TRBJ2-2; D is possibly TRBD1 (5 bases). Trimming left V 2 bases short and J 7 bases short, with 15 bases between. The V gene's germline CDR1 is SGHDT and CDR2 YYEEEE. The CDR3 is 15 residues long. CDR3 sequence (DNA): TGTGCCAGCAGCTTATATGAGACAGTCGGCGGGGAGCTGTTTTTT. As protein: CASSLYETVGGELFF.

The chain combines TRBV20-1 with TRBJ1-1; maybe TRBD1 (6 bases). Trimming cost V 0 bases and J 9 bases, with 8 bases left between them. Germline CDR1 reads DFQATT; CDR2 reads SNEGSKA (reference sequence). This CDR3 is built from 11 residues. CDR3: CSARDRGKAFF. The CDR3 nucleotides are TGCAGTGCTAGAGATAGGGGGAAAGCTTTCTTT.

The chain carries TRBV18 and TRBJ1-2; D remains ambiguous. V gave up 1 base and J gave up 7 bases, with 13 bases separating them. Per the germline V gene, CDR1 is KGHSH and CDR2 is LQKENI. CDR3 length equals 14 residues. CDR3 residues: CASSPLQDWGGYTF. The CDR3 coding sequence is TGTGCCAGCTCACCACTGCAGGACTGGGGTGGCTACACCTTC. The complete variable domain, with remaining parts taken from reference TRBV18 and TRBJ1-2, reads NAGVMQNPRHLVRRRGQEARLRCSPMKGHSHVYWYRQLPEEGLKFMVYLQKENIIDESGMPKERFSAEFPKEGPSILRIQQVVRGDSAAYFCASSPLQDWGGYTFGSGTRLTVV.

The chain links TRBV5-1 to TRBJ1-5, with 9 bases aligning to TRBD1. This CDR3 contains 15 residues. Unmatched junction bases numbered 4, after V lost 2 bases and J lost 4 bases. Looked up from germline, CDR1 is SGHRS and CDR2 is YFSETQ. CDR3: CASSLQGARNQPQHF. CDR3 nucleotides: TGCGCCAGCAGCTTACAGGGGGCGCGGAATCAGCCCCAGCATTTT.

The V gene is TRBV5-1, the J gene TRBJ1-3, with D unresolved. The CDR3 runs to 15 residues. CDR1 and CDR2 from the germline V gene are SGHRS and YFSETQ. V lost 3 bases to trimming and J lost 1 base, with 11 bases between them. CDR3 DNA: TGCGCCAGCAGCTGGCGACACGGATCTGGAAACACCATATATTTT. Residues: CASSWRHGSGNTIYF. Full variable domain (rest looked up from reference TRBV5-1 and TRBJ1-3): KAGVTQTPRYLIKTRGQQVTLSCSPISGHRSVSWYQQTPGQGLQFLFEYFSETQRNKGNFPGRFSGRQFSNSRSEMNVSTLELGDSALYLCASSWRHGSGNTIYFGEGSWLTVV.

V usage is TRBV6-5 and J usage is TRBJ1-2, with TRBD1 matching 7 bases. The CDR3 spans 15 residues. Germline loops: CDR1 MNHEY, CDR2 SVGAGI. The ends lost 6 bases at V and 4 bases at J; junction bases unmatched: 11. DNA for the CDR3: TGTGCCAGCAGGACCTCACCGGGACAGAGCTATGGCTACACCTTC. Its protein product is CASRTSPGQSYGYTF.